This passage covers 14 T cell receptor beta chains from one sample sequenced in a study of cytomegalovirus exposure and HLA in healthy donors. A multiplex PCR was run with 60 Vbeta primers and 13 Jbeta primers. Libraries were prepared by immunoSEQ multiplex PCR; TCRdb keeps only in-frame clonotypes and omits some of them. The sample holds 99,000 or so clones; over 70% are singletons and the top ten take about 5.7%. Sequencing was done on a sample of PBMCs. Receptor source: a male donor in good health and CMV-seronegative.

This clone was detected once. CDR3: CASSLRTAAVQTQYF. In DNA form, the CDR3 reads TGTGCCAGCAGCTTGCGGACAGCCGCCGTCCAGACCCAGTACTTC. The V call is TRBV5-8, the J call TRBJ2-5; D may be TRBD1 (6 bases). Looked up from germline, CDR1 is SGHTS and CDR2 is YDEGEE. The CDR3 loop spans 15 amino acids. Trimming pared 1 base from V and 6 bases from J, leaving 16 bases between.

CDR3 residues: CASSPSPGIQETQYF. The CDR3 DNA sequence: TGTGCCAGCAGCCCTAGCCCTGGGATCCAAGAGACCCAGTACTTC. V gene TRBV9 combines with J gene TRBJ2-5; possibly TRBD2 for D (5 bases). The CDR3 is made up of 15 amino acids. Germline-derived CDR1 and CDR2 are SGDLS and YYNGEE. Trimming stripped 4 bases from V and 1 base from J, with 14 bases between.

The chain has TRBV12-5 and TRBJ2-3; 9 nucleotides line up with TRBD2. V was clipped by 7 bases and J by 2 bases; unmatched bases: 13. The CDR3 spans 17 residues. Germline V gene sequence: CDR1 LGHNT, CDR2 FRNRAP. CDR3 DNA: TGTGCTAGTGCCCAATCGACTAGCGGAGCTATCACAGATACGCAGTATTTT. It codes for CASAQSTSGAITDTQYF.

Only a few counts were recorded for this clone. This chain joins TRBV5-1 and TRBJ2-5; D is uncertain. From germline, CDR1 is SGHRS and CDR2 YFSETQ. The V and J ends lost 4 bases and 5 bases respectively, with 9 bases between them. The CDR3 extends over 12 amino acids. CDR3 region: CASSLSLETQYF. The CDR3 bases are TGCGCCAGCAGCCTGAGCCTGGAGACCCAGTACTTC. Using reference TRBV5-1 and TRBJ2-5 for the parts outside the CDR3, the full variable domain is KAGVTQTPRYLIKTRGQQVTLSCSPISGHRSVSWYQQTPGQGLQFLFEYFSETQRNKGNFPGRFSGRQFSNSRSEMNVSTLELGDSALYLCASSLSLETQYFGPGTRLLVL.

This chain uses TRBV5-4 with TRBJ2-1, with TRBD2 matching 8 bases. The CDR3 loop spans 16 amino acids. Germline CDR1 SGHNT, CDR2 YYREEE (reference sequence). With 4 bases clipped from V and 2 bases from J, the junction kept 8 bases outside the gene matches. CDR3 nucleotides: TGTGCCAGCAGCACGGGAGGGCTCGGACCCTACAATGAGCAGTTCTTC. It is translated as CASSTGGLGPYNEQFF.

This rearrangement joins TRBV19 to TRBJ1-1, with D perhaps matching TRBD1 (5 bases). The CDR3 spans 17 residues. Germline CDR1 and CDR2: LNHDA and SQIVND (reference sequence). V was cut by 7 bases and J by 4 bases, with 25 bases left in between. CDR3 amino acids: CASNPQGRGAFSTEAFF. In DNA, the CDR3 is TGTGCCAGTAACCCGCAAGGGAGGGGCGCCTTTTCCACTGAAGCTTTCTTT.

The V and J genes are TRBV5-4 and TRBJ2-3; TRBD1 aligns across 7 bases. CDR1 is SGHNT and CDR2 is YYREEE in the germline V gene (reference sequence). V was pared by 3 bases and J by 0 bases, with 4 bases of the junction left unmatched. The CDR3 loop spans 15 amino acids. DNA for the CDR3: TGTGCCAGCAGCTCCAGGGACAGAAGCACAGATACGCAGTATTTT. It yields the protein CASSSRDRSTDTQYF.

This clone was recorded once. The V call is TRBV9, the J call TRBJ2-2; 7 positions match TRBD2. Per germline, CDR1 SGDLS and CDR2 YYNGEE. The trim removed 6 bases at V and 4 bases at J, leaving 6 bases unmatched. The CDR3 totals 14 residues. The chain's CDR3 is CASTRGGGTGELFF. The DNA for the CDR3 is TGTGCCAGCACCCGCGGGGGTGGCACCGGGGAGCTGTTTTTT.

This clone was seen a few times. The CDR3 is CASSLLAGGSMDTQYF. CDR3 DNA sequence: TGTGCCAGCAGCCTACTAGCGGGAGGAAGTATGGATACGCAGTATTTT. This sequence joins TRBV11-2 and TRBJ2-3, with 12 bases lining up with TRBD2. The CDR3 contains 16 residues. V trimming: 5 bases; J trimming: 6 bases; junction bases outside the gene matches: 9. Per the germline V gene, CDR1 is SGHAT and CDR2 is FQNNGV.

CDR3: CASSWDRGLPETQYF. The CDR3 DNA reads as TGTGCCAGCAGCTGGGACAGGGGGCTCCCAGAGACCCAGTACTTC. The chain uses TRBV5-4 and TRBJ2-5; 12 bases line up with TRBD1. V lost 3 bases and J lost 4; bases outside the gene matches: 4. Germline V CDR1 and CDR2: SGHNT, YYREEE (reference sequence). CDR3 length: 15 amino acids.

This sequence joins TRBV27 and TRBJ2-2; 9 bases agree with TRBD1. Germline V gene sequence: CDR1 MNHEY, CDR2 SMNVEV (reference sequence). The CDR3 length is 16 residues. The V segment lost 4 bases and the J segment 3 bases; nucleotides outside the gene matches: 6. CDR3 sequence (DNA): TGTGCCAGCAGTTGGGACAGGGCGCGGTACACCGGGGAGCTGTTTTTT. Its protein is CASSWDRARYTGELFF.

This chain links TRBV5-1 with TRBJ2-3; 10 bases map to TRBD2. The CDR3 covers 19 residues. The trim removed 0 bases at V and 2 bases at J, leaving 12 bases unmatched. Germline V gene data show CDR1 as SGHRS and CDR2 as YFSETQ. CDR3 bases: TGCGCCAGCAGCTTGGCCTGGGTTTCAGCGGGAGGGCTCACAGATACGCAGTATTTT. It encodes CASSLAWVSAGGLTDTQYF.

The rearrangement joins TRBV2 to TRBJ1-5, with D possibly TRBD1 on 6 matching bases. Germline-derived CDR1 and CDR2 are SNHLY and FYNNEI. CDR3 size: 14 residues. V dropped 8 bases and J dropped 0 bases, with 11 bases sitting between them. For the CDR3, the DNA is TGTGCCAGCCAGGACAGTGATAGCAATCAGCCCCAGCATTTT. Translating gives CASQDSDSNQPQHF.

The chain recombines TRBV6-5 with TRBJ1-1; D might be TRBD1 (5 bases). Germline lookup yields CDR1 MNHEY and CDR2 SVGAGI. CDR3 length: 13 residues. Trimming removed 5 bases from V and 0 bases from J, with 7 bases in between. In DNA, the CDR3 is TGTGCCAGCAGTGGACACTTGAACACTGAAGCTTTCTTT. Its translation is CASSGHLNTEAFF.